One sample yielded the 31 T cell receptor beta chains listed below, sequenced in a study of T cells after yellow fever vaccination (dated by TCRdb to about 2019). The treatment or condition label for this specimen denotes: live attenuated yellow fever vaccine strain. Library creation used 5' RACE. Sequencing took place on an Illumina NovaSeq 6000. Through fastp at Q25 and MiXCR, TCRdb rebuilt clones from the public reads, retaining in-frame beta chains. Each CDR3 protein appears once, grouped with its most common genes and DNA. The sample profile shows some 260,000 distinct CDR3 sequences; 5.2% of them were found once. The top ten constitute roughly 3% of the sample. The material was CD4+ T cells sorted from PBMCs, obtained on the day of the yellow fever booster vaccination. Every receptor here comes from a man younger than 35 who received the YFV17D yellow fever vaccine.

J is TRBJ2-1 and V is TRBV5-1; 13 nucleotides line up with TRBD2. In germline, CDR1 is SGHRS, CDR2 YFSETQ. With V trimmed by 2 bases and J by 5 bases, 4 bases remained unmatched. CDR3 size: 16 residues. The CDR3 region is CASSLRTSGGNNEQFF. CDR3 coding DNA: TGCGCCAGCAGCTTAAGGACTAGCGGGGGAAACAATGAGCAGTTCTTC.

This rearrangement joins TRBV7-9 to TRBJ2-5; the D gene is possibly TRBD1 (6 bases). The CDR3 consists of 13 residues. Germline V gene sequence: CDR1 SEHNR, CDR2 FQNEAQ (reference sequence). The V end lost 5 bases, the J end lost 5 bases, and 12 bases lay between the germline ends. As DNA, the CDR3 is TGTGCCAGCAGCCCCCGACAGGTGGAGACCCAGTACTTC. Translation gives CASSPRQVETQYF.

This clonotype was detected a few times. This rearrangement joins TRBV7-2 to TRBJ2-1; D is uncertain. V gave up 5 bases and J gave up 0 bases, with 5 bases separating them. Germline lookup yields CDR1 SGHTA and CDR2 FQGNSA. The CDR3 covers 13 residues. CDR3 protein: CASSPDSYNEQFF. The CDR3 DNA reads as TGTGCCAGCAGCCCCGACTCCTACAATGAGCAGTTCTTC.

This clonotype occurred many times. The chain recombines TRBV12-5 with TRBJ2-1; 10 bases align to TRBD2. This CDR3 is 15 amino acids long. Germline values: CDR1 LGHNT, CDR2 FRNRAP. V was pared by 6 bases and J by 13 bases, with 15 bases of the junction left unmatched. Here the CDR3 reads CASGRVPGLAMSQFF. The CDR3 DNA reads as TGTGCTAGTGGCCGAGTCCCGGGACTAGCGATGAGCCAGTTCTTC. The full variable domain, with the rest looked up from reference TRBV12-5 and TRBJ2-1, is DARVTQTPRHKVTEMGQEVTMRCQPILGHNTVFWYRQTMMQGLELLAYFRNRAPLDDSGMPKDRFSAEMPDATLATLKIQPSEPRDSAVYFCASGRVPGLAMSQFFGPGTRLTVL.

In this sample, this clonotype turned up many times. The rearrangement joins TRBV6-6 to TRBJ2-5; possible D gene TRBD1, 6 bases. Trimming cost V 11 bases and J 4 bases, with 11 bases left between them. This CDR3 comprises 11 residues. Germline assignment: CDR1 MNHNY and CDR2 SVGAGI (reference sequence). CDR3: CAASGAETQYF. The CDR3 DNA sequence: TGTGCCGCATCAGGGGCAGAGACCCAGTACTTC.

The rearrangement uses TRBV18 and TRBJ1-3; 8 nucleotides agree with TRBD1. V gave up 4 bases and J gave up 3 bases; unmatched junction bases: 11. Germline CDR1 KGHSH, CDR2 LQKENI. The CDR3 is made up of 17 amino acids. In nucleotides, the CDR3 is TGTGCCAGCTCACGAAAACTCCAGACAGGGGTTGGAAACACCATATATTTT. This translates into CASSRKLQTGVGNTIYF.

This clonotype came up a few times. The chain employs TRBV18 and TRBJ2-7; D is undetermined. Trimming took off 1 base at V and 7 bases at J, with 8 bases between the two ends. From germline, CDR1 is KGHSH and CDR2 LQKENI. This CDR3 contains 12 residues. CDR3 coding DNA: TGTGCCAGCTCACCACAAGCTGGAGAGCAGTACTTC. Translation: CASSPQAGEQYF.

The J gene is TRBJ2-1, the V gene TRBV7-3, with D maybe TRBD2 (5 bases). The CDR3 is 16 residues long. CDR1 and CDR2 (germline): SGHTA, FQGTGA. The V end was cut by 3 bases, the J end by 6 bases, with 18 bases between. The CDR3 reads CASSFSWLAPSNEQFF. The DNA of the CDR3 is TGTGCCAGCAGCTTCAGTTGGCTAGCTCCCTCCAATGAGCAGTTCTTC.

The sample holds a few counts of this clonotype. The CDR3 spells CASSLNTGGSNEQFF. CDR3 nucleotide sequence: TGTGCCAGCAGCTTAAACACGGGGGGGTCAAATGAGCAGTTCTTC. V usage is TRBV7-3 and J usage is TRBJ2-1; 8 bases align to TRBD2. CDR1 and CDR2 from the germline V gene are SGHTA and FQGTGA. The V and J ends lost 1 base and 7 bases, in that order; junction bases with no gene match: 6. This CDR3 has 15 amino acids.

V is TRBV15 and J is TRBJ2-2; 9 bases match TRBD1. The CDR3 totals 16 residues. The V gene end was trimmed by 4 bases and the J gene end by 0 bases; junction bases not matched to a gene: 3. The germline CDR1 and CDR2 sequences are LNHNV and YYDKDF (reference sequence). CDR3 sequence reads: CATSTRQGANTGELFF. The CDR3 bases are TGTGCCACCAGCACAAGACAGGGGGCGAACACCGGGGAGCTGTTTTTT.

This clonotype has at least ten counts. V usage is TRBV11-2 and J usage is TRBJ2-1, with 9 positions matching TRBD2. CDR1 is SGHAT and CDR2 is FQNNGV in the germline V gene. The CDR3 loop spans 15 amino acids. V lost 5 bases to trimming and J lost 8 bases; unmatched junction nucleotides: 10. This CDR3 is CASSPRGGAGDEQFF. DNA of the CDR3: TGTGCCAGCAGCCCTCGCGGGGGGGCAGGCGATGAGCAGTTCTTC.

This clonotype was recorded at least ten times. The rearrangement links TRBV15 to TRBJ1-1; TRBD1 might be the D (5 bases). V shed 10 bases and J shed 5 bases, with 14 bases lying between them. The CDR3 is 12 residues long. Per germline, CDR1 LNHNV and CDR2 YYDKDF (reference sequence). The CDR3 bases are TGTGCCATCAGATCAGGGAATACTGAAGCTTTCTTT. This sequence encodes CAIRSGNTEAFF.

The CDR3 protein is CAISDRANQPQHF. CDR3 DNA: TGTGCCATCAGTGATAGGGCCAATCAGCCCCAGCATTTT. The chain is built from TRBV10-3 and TRBJ1-5; D gene unclear. V lost 3 bases, J lost 3 bases, and 6 bases lay in between. The CDR3 sequence is 13 residues long. Per the germline V gene, CDR1 is ENHRY and CDR2 is SYGVKD.

This sequence joins TRBV7-2 and TRBJ2-1, with 11 bases fitting TRBD2. V shed 5 bases and J 7 bases; nucleotides not matched to a gene: 4. Germline CDR1 and CDR2: SGHTA and FQGNSA. The CDR3 has 14 amino acids. The CDR3 protein is CASSLRTSGNEQFF. The DNA of the CDR3 is TGTGCCAGCAGCCTTAGGACTAGCGGGAATGAGCAGTTCTTC.

This clonotype was counted between two and nine times. J is TRBJ1-5 and V is TRBV7-2, with D possibly TRBD1 on 5 matching bases. The CDR3 contains 14 residues. Trimming shortened V by 1 base and J by 7 bases, and 11 bases separated the two germline ends. The germline gives CDR1 SGHTA, CDR2 FQGNSA. The CDR3 region is CASSLGGWGQPQHF. CDR3 DNA: TGTGCCAGCAGCTTAGGGGGGTGGGGGCAGCCCCAGCATTTT.

The rearrangement joins TRBV6-6 to TRBJ2-3; 9 bases map to TRBD2. This CDR3 is 13 amino acids long. The germline V gene has CDR1 MNHNY and CDR2 SVGAGI (reference sequence). V trimming: 7 bases; J trimming: 7 bases; junction bases outside the gene matches: 6. The CDR3, as DNA: TGTGCCAGCAATTTAGCGGGGGAACATACGCAGTATTTT. Encoded protein: CASNLAGEHTQYF.

The sample holds many counts of this clonotype. This chain joins TRBV11-2 and TRBJ2-1, with D possibly being TRBD2 (6 bases). Germline loops: CDR1 SGHAT, CDR2 FQNNGV. The length of the CDR3 is 15 residues. The V end was cut by 0 bases, the J end by 8 bases, with 14 bases between. As DNA, the CDR3 is TGTGCCAGCAGCTTAGATATCGGGGGTAGAGATGAGCAGTTCTTC. It codes for CASSLDIGGRDEQFF.

The chain uses TRBV10-3 and TRBJ2-3; D is uncertain. The ends were cut back, 0 bases at V and 2 bases at J, with 12 bases in the middle. There are 16 residues in the CDR3. Germline CDR1 is ENHRY and CDR2 is SYGVKD. CDR3 residues: CAISESDMANTDTQYF. Written as DNA, the CDR3 is TGTGCCATCAGTGAGTCAGACATGGCCAACACAGATACGCAGTATTTT.

A few counts support this clonotype. The rearrangement joins TRBV5-6 to TRBJ2-1, with 9 bases fitting TRBD1. V lost 3 bases, J lost 0 bases, and 7 bases stayed unmatched. Germline V CDR1 and CDR2: SGHDT, YYEEEE. The CDR3 totals 17 residues. Written as DNA, the CDR3 is TGTGCCAGCAGCTGGGAATGGACAGGGGTCTCCTACAATGAGCAGTTCTTC. As protein: CASSWEWTGVSYNEQFF.

V gene TRBV9 combines with J gene TRBJ2-2; 8 bases align to TRBD2. This CDR3 is 14 amino acids long. Germline CDR1 is SGDLS and CDR2 is YYNGEE. V gave up 0 bases and J gave up 5 bases; unmatched junction bases: 0. The CDR3 loop is CASSVGGGTGELFF. The CDR3 DNA is TGTGCCAGCAGCGTAGGCGGGGGGACCGGGGAGCTGTTTTTT.

The sample holds many counts of this clonotype. This chain uses TRBV7-2 with TRBJ2-4; 8 nucleotides line up with TRBD1. Looked up from germline, CDR1 is SGHTA and CDR2 is FQGNSA. Trimming cost V 5 bases and J 5 bases; bases outside gene matches: 8. The CDR3 sequence is 15 residues long. The CDR3: CASSIRQGQENIQYF. The DNA of the CDR3 is TGTGCCAGCAGCATTAGACAGGGGCAAGAAAACATTCAGTACTTC.

V usage is TRBV15 and J usage is TRBJ2-1, with unresolved D. Trimming removed 1 base at V and 7 bases at J, with 2 bases between. The CDR3 runs 11 residues. Per the germline V gene, CDR1 is LNHNV and CDR2 is YYDKDF (reference sequence). The CDR3 coding sequence is TGTGCCACCAGCAGAGTGAATGAGCAGTTCTTC. Protein: CATSRVNEQFF.

The J gene is TRBJ1-1, the V gene TRBV7-2; 7 bases are shared with TRBD1. CDR1 is SGHTA, CDR2 FQGNSA, per germline. There are 14 residues in the CDR3. With 1 base clipped from V and 3 bases from J, the junction kept 2 bases outside the gene matches. CDR3 sequence (DNA): TGTGCCAGCAGCTTAGACAGGGGCTACACTGAAGCTTTCTTT. This gives the protein CASSLDRGYTEAFF.

This clonotype was observed at least ten times. The V gene is TRBV4-3, the J gene TRBJ2-3; D is possibly TRBD1 (6 bases). V was cut by 1 base and J by 6 bases, with 14 bases left in between. The germline V gene encodes CDR1 LGHNA and CDR2 YSLEER. The CDR3 contains 15 residues. The CDR3 sequence: CASSQVLGGRDTQYF. In DNA, the CDR3 is TGCGCCAGCAGCCAAGTATTAGGGGGAAGGGATACGCAGTATTTT.

The CDR3 DNA follows: TGTGCCAGCAGGGAGGGGGGAAACACCGGGGAGCTGTTTTTT. The encoded protein is CASREGGNTGELFF. V is TRBV4-2 and J is TRBJ2-2, with D perhaps being TRBD1 or TRBD2 (6 bases each). The CDR3 consists of 14 residues. Germline values: CDR1 LGHNA, CDR2 YNFKEQ. Trimming shortened V by 6 bases and J by 2 bases, and 10 bases separated the two germline ends.

The genes are TRBV7-6 and TRBJ2-3; D call uncertain. Trimming left V 3 bases short and J 4 bases short, with 14 bases between. There are 15 residues in the CDR3. CDR1 is SGHVS and CDR2 is FNYEAQ in the germline V gene. CDR3 amino acids: CASSFGRARADTQYF. The CDR3, as DNA: TGTGCCAGCAGCTTTGGACGGGCTCGGGCAGATACGCAGTATTTT.

This clonotype was recorded at least ten times. The rearrangement links TRBV7-2 to TRBJ2-1; D remains unclear. From germline, CDR1 is SGHTA and CDR2 FQGNSA. CDR3 size: 12 residues. V gave up 5 bases and J gave up 16 bases, with 18 bases separating them. In DNA, the CDR3 is TGTGCCAGCAGCAGTGCGACAACCCCCGTATTCTTC. Protein: CASSSATTPVFF.

In this sample, this clonotype turned up many times. The rearrangement joins TRBV2 to TRBJ2-3; D unresolved. Germline CDR1 is SNHLY and CDR2 is FYNNEI. The CDR3 has 11 residues. Trimming took 8 bases from V and 1 from J, leaving 4 bases between them. CDR3 loop: CASRGTDTQYF. CDR3 sequence (DNA): TGTGCCAGCCGAGGCACAGATACGCAGTATTTT.

This clonotype was found many times. J is TRBJ2-3 and V is TRBV28, with 8 nucleotides matching TRBD2. Trimming removed 4 bases from V and 3 bases from J; junction bases left unmatched: 9. The CDR3 sequence is 16 residues long. The germline V gene has CDR1 MDHEN and CDR2 SYDVKM. This CDR3 is CASSSGRRGVTDTQYF. The CDR3 region has the DNA TGTGCCAGCAGTTCCGGAAGGCGGGGGGTTACAGATACGCAGTATTTT.

CDR3 in amino acids: CASSFRGGETGELFF. The CDR3 DNA is TGTGCCAGCAGCTTTCGGGGGGGCGAAACCGGGGAGCTGTTTTTT. The chain uses TRBV7-3 and TRBJ2-2, with 8 nucleotides matching TRBD2. This CDR3 is 15 amino acids long. Germline assignment: CDR1 SGHTA and CDR2 FQGTGA. J was trimmed by 5 bases and V by 3 bases; bases with no gene match: 5.

V is TRBV10-3 and J is TRBJ2-2; the D is unclear. Germline assignment: CDR1 ENHRY and CDR2 SYGVKD. V was shortened by 0 bases and J by 6 bases, with 5 bases between the two germline ends. The CDR3 loop spans 13 amino acids. CDR3 sequence reads: CAISESAPGELFF. In nucleotides, the CDR3 is TGTGCCATCAGTGAGTCGGCGCCCGGGGAGCTGTTTTTT.